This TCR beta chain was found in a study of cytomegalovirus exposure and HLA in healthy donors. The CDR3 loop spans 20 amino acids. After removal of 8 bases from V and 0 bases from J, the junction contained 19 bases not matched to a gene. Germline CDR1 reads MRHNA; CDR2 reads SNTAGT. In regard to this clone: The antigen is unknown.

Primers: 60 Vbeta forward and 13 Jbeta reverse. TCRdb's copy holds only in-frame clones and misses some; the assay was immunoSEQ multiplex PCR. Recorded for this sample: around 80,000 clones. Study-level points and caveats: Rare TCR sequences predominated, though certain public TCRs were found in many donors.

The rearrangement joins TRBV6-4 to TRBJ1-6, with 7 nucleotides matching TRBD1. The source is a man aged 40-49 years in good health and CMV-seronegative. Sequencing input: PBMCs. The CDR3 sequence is CASQFPTGLIGSSYNSPLHF. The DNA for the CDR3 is TGTGCCAGCCAATTCCCGACAGGGTTGATTGGTAGCTCCTATAATTCACCCCTCCACTTT.